The entry below describes one T cell receptor (beta chain). This CDR3 is 16 amino acids long. After removal of 2 bases from V and 0 bases from J, the junction contained 6 bases not matched to a gene. From germline, CDR1 is GTSNPN and CDR2 SVGIG (reference sequence). This entry comes from a study of blood T cell repertoires in COVID-19. TCRdb's table, derived via immunoSEQ multiplex PCR, lists solely in-frame clones and lacks some. The table includes about 140,000 clones, around 84% detected once. The sequencing sample was made of peripheral blood. This clonotype was obtained from a human donor with acute or convalescent COVID-19. The donor label of this sample is uncertain. The chain combines TRBV30 with TRBJ1-3, with 8 nucleotides matching TRBD1. The CDR3 protein is CAWSKKQGDSGNTIYF. DNA of the CDR3: TGTGCCTGGAGTAAAAAACAGGGGGACTCTGGAAACACCATATATTTT.